Sequencing of this TCR beta chain was carried out in a study of shared clonotypes between healthy human individuals. As originally analysed: In the immunoSEQ data, sequences were junction-only and lacked quality scores, so filtering differed. Method: immunoSEQ multiplex PCR; TCRdb's copy keeps in-frame clones and lacks some. V and J calls and clone size are copied from that table; D and trimming were computed from the DNA. The table has around 2.5 million clones, more than 85% seen once; the top ten hold 0.36%. V shed 4 bases, J shed 4 bases, and the junction held 10 bases outside the gene matches. The germline V gene has CDR1 SGHRS and CDR2 YFSETQ. The CDR3 is 15 residues long. Healthy adults negative for HIV, lacking recent acute infections or vaccinations, served as donors.

The chain couples TRBV5-1 to TRBJ2-5, with 7 bases matching TRBD2. This sequence originates from a man aged 18 to 30 in good health. Some clones in this sample may be carry-over from other donors' samples. Input material: naive CD4+ T cells from PBMCs. This sample's subset: CD45RA+ positively selected. The CDR3 reads CASSHPGTTGETQYF. CDR3 coding DNA: TGCGCCAGCAGCCACCCGGGGACTACTGGAGAGACCCAGTACTTC.